The clone carrying this T cell receptor beta chain is a singleton in its sample. Its antigen is unknown. Researchers took RNA transcripts and amplified the TCR beta CDR3 regions from them. TCR CDR3 underwent first-round RT-PCR with the HTBI primer set. TCRdb itself ran the multiplex PCR reads through MiXCR, one entry per CDR3 protein. The sample shows some 550,000 distinct CDR3 sequences, under 25% of them seen only once. This sample is part of a study of T cells in Graves' hyperthyroidism and ophthalmopathy. Study observations and caveats: The model foresaw ophthalmopathy a median around 6 months prior to onset. Within blood appeared most thyroid clonotypes that had expanded above 0.001.

With V trimmed by 6 bases and J by 1 base, 13 bases remained unmatched. The CDR3 sequence is 17 residues long. The germline CDR1 and CDR2 sequences are MDHEN and SYDVKM. This receptor was obtained from a young man with Graves' hyperthyroidism. The sequencing input was blood. The rearrangement links TRBV28 to TRBJ1-2, with 8 bases aligning to TRBD1. The CDR3 sequence is CASSQNPPTGDNYGYTF. DNA for the CDR3: TGTGCCAGCAGCCAAAACCCACCGACAGGGGATAACTATGGCTACACCTTC.